This T cell receptor (beta chain) is drawn from a study of somatic mutations in cytotoxic T cells in rheumatoid arthritis. At the level of the study: It was right after diagnosis, before any treatment, that patient blood (roughly 30 ml EDTA) was drawn. Study-wide points: Rheumatoid arthritis patients showed slight TRBV07 underrepresentation, and this was not adjusted for multiple comparisons. Only rheumatoid arthritis patients, not healthy controls, showed CD8+ clonality increasing with age.

The CDR3 sequence is 16 residues long. TCRdb keeps only in-frame clones here, not all; method: immunoSEQ multiplex PCR. The data hold about 19,000 clones, with approximately 82% observed a single time. Note on this clone: Its antigen is still unknown.

The specimen sequenced was CD8+ T cells sorted from blood. The chain carries TRBV21-1 and TRBJ1-5; the DNA was not used to check the table's D call, TRBD1. TRBV21-1 is classified as a pseudogene. The TCR sequence derives from a man aged 18 to 29 with rheumatoid arthritis. The CDR3 bases are TGTGCCAGCAGCAAAAACAGGGTAGGGAGCAATCAGCCCCAGCATTTT. This translates into CASSKNRVGSNQPQHF.